The 30 T cell receptor beta chains presented below share a single source sample, sequenced in a study of blood T cell repertoires in COVID-19 (dated by TCRdb to the early 2020s). The method was the immunoSEQ multiplex PCR assay. TCRdb stores this immuneACCESS table with in-frame sequences only. Part of the clones is absent; in the studies checked, under half of the shortfall reflects unresolved V genes, and no reason is known for the rest. In this sample the table shows roughly 100,000 clones, 85% of which occur a single time. 1.5% to 2% of the sample belongs to the ten largest clones. The source material was peripheral blood. These receptors all come from a woman in her seventies with active or convalescent COVID-19.

The genes are TRBV5-7 and TRBJ1-2; 10 positions match TRBD1. TRBV5-7 is designated an ORF whose function remains uncertain. This CDR3 contains 16 residues. V shed 3 bases, J shed 6 bases, and the junction held 11 bases outside the gene matches. This CDR3 reads CASSYRDRGCLHGYTF. The DNA for the CDR3 is TGTGCCAGCAGCTACCGGGACAGGGGTTGCCTACATGGCTACACCTTC.

This clone was found a few times. The V gene is TRBV7-2, the J gene TRBJ2-1; maybe TRBD1 (7 bases). The ends were cut back, 5 bases at V and 4 bases at J, with 18 bases in the middle. The CDR3 sequence is 16 residues long. Germline lookup yields CDR1 SGHTA and CDR2 FQGNSA. The CDR3, as DNA: TGTGCCAGCAGCGCGGGGCCGGGACAGAAGTACAATGAGCAGTTCTTC. Translated, it gives CASSAGPGQKYNEQFF.

The chain joins TRBV29-1 to TRBJ2-5; D is possibly TRBD2 (6 bases). This CDR3 is built from 13 residues. Germline CDR1 SQVTM, CDR2 ANQGSEA. V dropped 6 bases and J dropped 5 bases, with 16 bases sitting between them. CDR3 in DNA: TGCAGCGTAAGCTTACTAGGAGGGGAGACCCAGTACTTC. This sequence encodes CSVSLLGGETQYF.

Worth noting for this clone: The sample contains more than one DNA sequence encoding this CDR3. CDR3 DNA sequence: TGCGCCAGCAGCCAAGATCGGGGGGGCACAGATACGCAGTATTTT. Translated, it gives CASSQDRGGTDTQYF. The V and J genes are TRBV4-3 and TRBJ2-3, with 7 bases identical to TRBD2. From germline, CDR1 is LGHNA and CDR2 YSLEER. V lost 0 bases to trimming and J lost 1 base; unmatched junction nucleotides: 1. The CDR3 contains 15 residues.

The chain couples TRBV30 to TRBJ1-5; D is perhaps TRBD1 (6 bases). The CDR3 has 13 residues. Per the germline V gene, CDR1 is GTSNPN and CDR2 is SVGIG (reference sequence). V was shortened by 5 bases and J by 6 bases, with 14 bases between the two germline ends. The CDR3 nucleotides read TGTGCCTGGTCCACAGGGTTCGGTCAGCCCCAGCATTTT. Translation: CAWSTGFGQPQHF.

The V call is TRBV4-3, the J call TRBJ1-4; the D gene is possibly TRBD1 (5 bases). Per the germline V gene, CDR1 is LGHNA and CDR2 is YSLEER. The CDR3 contains 18 residues. The V end was cut by 0 bases, the J end by 7 bases, with 21 bases between. The DNA of the CDR3 is TGCGCCAGCAGCCAAGAGCCCCCACAACAGAGGCAGGGTGAAAAACTGTTTTTT. Translated, it gives CASSQEPPQQRQGEKLFF.

The sample holds a few counts of this clone. The chain has TRBV2 and TRBJ2-1; no definite D call. The CDR3 covers 11 residues. V was clipped by 7 bases and J by 8 bases, with 9 bases between them. Per the germline V gene, CDR1 is SNHLY and CDR2 is FYNNEI. The CDR3 region has the DNA TGTGCCAGCAACTACGGAGATGAGCAGTTCTTC. Translating gives CASNYGDEQFF.

The J gene is TRBJ1-6, the V gene TRBV30, with D perhaps matching TRBD1 (6 bases). This CDR3 comprises 15 residues. Trimming cost V 2 bases and J 10 bases, with 18 bases left between them. CDR1 is GTSNPN, CDR2 SVGIG, per germline (reference sequence). The CDR3 region has the DNA TGTGCCTGGAGTCCACAGGGTGTTCTTTTATCACCCCTCCACTTT. This gives the protein CAWSPQGVLLSPLHF. Variable domain in full (rest from reference TRBV30 and TRBJ1-6): SQTIHQWPATLVQPVGSPLSLECTVEGTSNPNLYWYRQAAGRGLQLLFYSVGIGQISSEVPQNLSASRPQDRQFILSSKKLLLSDSGFYLCAWSPQGVLLSPLHFGNGTRLTVT.

The J gene is TRBJ2-5, the V gene TRBV7-2, with 11 nucleotides matching TRBD2. This CDR3 has 16 residues. The V segment lost 2 bases and the J segment 5 bases; nucleotides outside the gene matches: 7. Germline V gene sequence: CDR1 SGHTA, CDR2 FQGNSA. The CDR3 region has the DNA TGTGCCAGCAGCTTACTTAGCGGGGGGGTGGCGGAGACCCAGTACTTC. Amino acids: CASSLLSGGVAETQYF.

This clone was seen only a few times. V is TRBV5-1 and J is TRBJ2-7, with 8 bases aligning to TRBD1. The CDR3 runs to 15 residues. With V trimmed by 0 bases and J by 4 bases, 6 bases remained unmatched. Germline V gives CDR1 SGHRS, CDR2 YFSETQ. The CDR3 DNA reads TGCGCCAGCAGCTTGGATGGCAGGGGGCCTTACGAGCAGTACTTC. Translated, it gives CASSLDGRGPYEQYF.

Only a few counts were recorded for this clone. The CDR3 reads CASSLPKQRNTEAFF. CDR3 nucleotide sequence: TGTGCCAGCAGCCTCCCTAAACAGAGGAACACTGAAGCTTTCTTT. The chain has TRBV3-1 (or the pseudogene TRBV3-2) and TRBJ1-1; no clear D gene. Trimming took off 4 bases at V and 1 base at J, with 13 bases between the two ends. Germline CDR1 LGHDT, CDR2 YNNKEL (reference sequence). The CDR3 runs 15 residues.

This chain connects TRBV5-6 to TRBJ1-4, with D perhaps matching TRBD1 (6 bases). The germline gives CDR1 SGHDT, CDR2 YYEEEE. V was cut by 3 bases and J by 3 bases, with 12 bases left in between. This CDR3 region has 15 residues. The CDR3 spells CASSSLGGSNEKLFF. CDR3 coding DNA: TGTGCCAGCAGCTCCCTAGGGGGATCTAATGAAAAACTGTTTTTT.

The gene calls are TRBV30 and TRBJ1-5; D is unclear. The length of the CDR3 is 13 residues. The V gene's germline CDR1 is GTSNPN and CDR2 SVGIG (reference sequence). The germline V and J ends were trimmed by 2 bases and 8 bases, with 13 bases remaining between them. The DNA of the CDR3 is TGTGCCTGGAGTCCCTCGTCGGGAAAGCCCCAGCATTTT. Its protein product is CAWSPSSGKPQHF.

The CDR3 reads CASSLGQGTGELFF. The CDR3 nucleotides read TGTGCCAGCAGCTTGGGACAGGGCACCGGGGAGCTGTTTTTT. V gene TRBV11-3 combines with J gene TRBJ2-2; 9 nucleotides agree with TRBD1. Losses at the gene ends were 3 bases for V and 4 bases for J; bases not matched to a gene: 0. From germline, CDR1 is SGHNT and CDR2 YENEEA. CDR3 size: 14 residues.

V and J are TRBV28 and TRBJ2-1, with a tentative D call TRBD2 (9 bases). The CDR3 totals 19 residues. Per the germline V gene, CDR1 is MDHEN and CDR2 is SYDVKM. V dropped 4 bases and J dropped 4 bases, with 26 bases sitting between them. CDR3 sequence reads: CASSSDRAAGSGRYNEQFF. The CDR3 DNA reads as TGTGCCAGCAGTTCGGACAGGGCCGCGGGTAGCGGGAGATACAATGAGCAGTTCTTC.

This chain uses TRBV24-1 with TRBJ1-1; D possibly corresponds to TRBD1 (5 bases). Germline V gene lookup returns CDR1 KGHDR and CDR2 SFDVKD. The CDR3 totals 13 residues. Trimming left V 5 bases short and J 6 bases short, with 12 bases between. The CDR3 is CATSGGGGAEAFF. CDR3 nucleotide sequence: TGTGCCACCAGTGGGGGGGGAGGGGCTGAAGCTTTCTTT.

This rearrangement joins TRBV28 to TRBJ1-2, with 7 bases aligning to TRBD1. Germline lookup yields CDR1 MDHEN and CDR2 SYDVKM. V trimming: 3 bases; J trimming: 4 bases; junction bases outside the gene matches: 2. This CDR3 contains 13 residues. For the CDR3, the DNA is TGTGCCAGCAGTTTTCAGGGGGGCTATGGCTACACCTTC. Its translation is CASSFQGGYGYTF.

The chain carries TRBV4-3 and TRBJ2-3; 7 bases are a match to TRBD2. The J segment lost 10 bases and the V segment lost 0 bases, leaving 10 bases of the junction unmatched. This CDR3 spans 15 amino acids. Per the germline V gene, CDR1 is LGHNA and CDR2 is YSLEER. The CDR3 loop is CASSQDATGLVAQYF. As DNA, the CDR3 is TGCGCCAGCAGCCAAGACGCAACCGGACTAGTGGCGCAGTATTTT.

The chain links TRBV7-9 to TRBJ2-2, with 11 bases identical to TRBD1. V dropped 5 bases and J dropped 3; count of bases not matched to a gene: 2. The CDR3 covers 15 residues. The germline CDR1 and CDR2 sequences are SEHNR and FQNEAQ (reference sequence). The CDR3 spells CASSPGQGDTGELFF. CDR3 in DNA: TGTGCCAGCAGCCCGGGACAGGGGGACACCGGGGAGCTGTTTTTT.

The CDR3 sequence is CASSPRQGSLEETQYF. CDR3 coding DNA: TGCGCCAGCAGCCCCCGACAAGGGAGTTTAGAAGAGACCCAGTACTTC. The chain couples TRBV5-1 to TRBJ2-5; D is perhaps TRBD2 (5 bases). This CDR3 has 16 residues. CDR1 and CDR2 (germline): SGHRS, YFSETQ. Trimming removed 4 bases at V and 3 bases at J, with 19 bases between.

The V and J genes are TRBV28 and TRBJ2-4, with TRBD2 matching 10 bases. The CDR3 extends over 15 amino acids. With V trimmed by 6 bases and J by 8 bases, 10 bases remained unmatched. From germline, CDR1 is MDHEN and CDR2 SYDVKM. This CDR3 is CASSEPGTSVDIQYF. The CDR3 DNA reads TGTGCCAGCAGCGAACCCGGGACTAGCGTTGACATTCAGTACTTC.

The gene calls are TRBV4-3 and TRBJ1-2; 8 positions agree with TRBD1. V lost 1 base to trimming and J lost 7 bases; unmatched junction nucleotides: 11. The CDR3 has 16 amino acids. The V gene's germline CDR1 is LGHNA and CDR2 YSLEER. Here the CDR3 reads CASSQVGTGDSSGYTF. CDR3 in DNA: TGCGCCAGCAGCCAAGTTGGGACAGGAGATTCTAGTGGCTACACCTTC.

The rearrangement uses TRBV25-1 and TRBJ1-4; D is ambiguous. Between the trimmed V and J ends, which lost 6 bases and 5 bases, there was a span of 4 bases. The CDR3 is made up of 11 amino acids. CDR1 and CDR2 (germline): MGHDK, SYGVNS. In DNA form, the CDR3 reads TGTGCCAGCAGGAGGAATGAAAAACTGTTTTTT. Amino acid sequence: CASRRNEKLFF.

This clone was found once. The V and J genes are TRBV30 and TRBJ2-7; possibly TRBD2 for D (5 bases). Trimming took 4 bases from V and 1 from J, leaving 17 bases between them. Looked up from germline, CDR1 is GTSNPN and CDR2 is SVGIG (reference sequence). The CDR3 is 15 residues long. CDR3 protein: CAWTGKDFDSYEQYF. Here the CDR3 DNA reads TGTGCCTGGACTGGTAAGGACTTTGATTCCTACGAGCAGTACTTC.

CDR3 in DNA: TGTGCCAGCAGTTACGGACACTCTACCACCTACGAGCAGTACTTC. Translating it yields CASSYGHSTTYEQYF. This rearrangement joins TRBV6-2 or TRBV6-3 to TRBJ2-7, with D possibly matching TRBD1 (5 bases). The germline V gene encodes CDR1 MNHEY and CDR2 SVGEGT. V was pared by 2 bases and J by 2 bases, with 13 bases between. The CDR3 sequence is 15 residues long.

This clone has just a few counts. This rearrangement joins TRBV24-1 to TRBJ1-2, with TRBD1 matching 7 bases. V gave up 4 bases and J gave up 2 bases; unmatched junction bases: 6. The CDR3 is 15 amino acids. Looked up from germline, CDR1 is KGHDR and CDR2 is SFDVKD. CDR3 DNA: TGTGCCACCAGTGAGGGGGGACAGAGAAACTATGGCTACACCTTC. Translated, it gives CATSEGGQRNYGYTF.

The CDR3 DNA sequence: TGTGCCAGCAGCGTGAGGCGTTCGGGGGGGTACAATGAGCAGTTCTTC. Its protein is CASSVRRSGGYNEQFF. The chain joins TRBV7-2 to TRBJ2-1; 8 bases agree with TRBD2. The germline CDR1 and CDR2 sequences are SGHTA and FQGNSA. The V gene end was trimmed by 5 bases and the J gene end by 4 bases; junction bases not matched to a gene: 10. There are 16 residues in the CDR3.

The V and J genes are TRBV19 and TRBJ2-6, with D tentatively TRBD1 (7 bases). This CDR3 is 15 amino acids long. Trimming left V 5 bases short and J 1 base short, with 9 bases between. The germline V gene has CDR1 LNHDA and CDR2 SQIVND (reference sequence). The DNA for the CDR3 is TGTGCCAGTAGTGCGGGACAGTCTGGGGCCAACGTCCTGACTTTC. It specifies CASSAGQSGANVLTF.

In its sample, this clone was seen once. This chain joins TRBV2 and TRBJ2-3; D might be TRBD1 (6 bases). This CDR3 region has 15 residues. Germline V gene sequence: CDR1 SNHLY, CDR2 FYNNEI. Trimming stripped 6 bases from V and 7 bases from J, with 20 bases between. The CDR3 bases are TGTGCCAGCAGCCGTCCCGGGACACAGCAGAATACGCAGTATTTT. Protein product: CASSRPGTQQNTQYF. The complete variable domain, with remaining parts taken from reference TRBV2 and TRBJ2-3, reads EPEVTQTPSHQVTQMGQEVILRCVPISNHLYFYWYRQILGQKVEFLVSFYNNEISEKSEIFDDQFSVERPDGSNFTLKIRSTKLEDSAMYFCASSRPGTQQNTQYFGPGTRLTVL.

The V gene is TRBV6-5, the J gene TRBJ1-1; 9 bases are a match to TRBD1. Germline values: CDR1 MNHEY, CDR2 SVGAGI. CDR3 length: 15 amino acids. V shed 2 bases and J 4 bases; nucleotides not matched to a gene: 5. This CDR3 reads CASSYRTGAGTEAFF. In nucleotides, the CDR3 is TGTGCCAGCAGTTACAGGACAGGGGCGGGCACTGAAGCTTTCTTT.